This T cell receptor (beta chain) was sequenced for a study of Graves' ophthalmopathy and Graves' hyperthyroidism. The V gene end was trimmed by 5 bases and the J gene end by 5 bases; junction bases not matched to a gene: 7. CDR1 and CDR2 (germline): MNHEY, SVGEGT. The CDR3 sequence is 14 residues long. Reliance was placed on clinical symptoms, serum thyroxine, TRAb, thyroid ultrasound and orbital computed tomography for diagnosis. Amplifying from RNA transcripts, the study obtained TCR beta CDR3 regions. Second-round multiplex PCR came after a first-round RT-PCR that employed HTBI primers. From the multiplex PCR reads, TCRdb called clonotypes with MiXCR, one entry per CDR3 protein. The table has approximately 150,000 distinct CDR3 sequences, about two fifths seen once. Many counts were recorded for this clonotype.

V gene TRBV6-2 or TRBV6-3 combines with J gene TRBJ2-7; TRBD1 aligns across 9 bases. The TCR was taken from a man in his thirties or forties with Graves' ophthalmopathy. Source material: peripheral blood. The chain's CDR3 is CASSPGTGIDEQYF. The DNA for the CDR3 is TGTGCCAGCAGTCCCGGGACAGGGATTGACGAGCAGTACTTC.